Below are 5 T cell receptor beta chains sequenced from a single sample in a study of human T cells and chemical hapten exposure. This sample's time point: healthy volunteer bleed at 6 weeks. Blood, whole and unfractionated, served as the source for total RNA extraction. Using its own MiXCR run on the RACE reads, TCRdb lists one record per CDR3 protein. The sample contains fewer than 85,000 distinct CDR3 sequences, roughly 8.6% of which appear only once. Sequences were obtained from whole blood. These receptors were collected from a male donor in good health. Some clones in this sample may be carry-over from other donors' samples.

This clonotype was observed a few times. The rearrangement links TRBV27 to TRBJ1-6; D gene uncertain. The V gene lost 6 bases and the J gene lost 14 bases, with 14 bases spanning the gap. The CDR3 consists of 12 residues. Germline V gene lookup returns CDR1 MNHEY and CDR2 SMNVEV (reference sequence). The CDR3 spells CASSHLGRALHF. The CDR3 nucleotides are TGTGCCAGCAGCCACTTAGGACGGGCCCTCCACTTT.

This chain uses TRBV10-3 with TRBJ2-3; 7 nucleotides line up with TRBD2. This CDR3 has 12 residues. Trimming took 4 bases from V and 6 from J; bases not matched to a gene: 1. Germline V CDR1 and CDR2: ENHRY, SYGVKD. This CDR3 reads CAISVGGDTQYF. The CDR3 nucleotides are TGTGCCATCAGTGTGGGAGGGGATACGCAGTATTTT.

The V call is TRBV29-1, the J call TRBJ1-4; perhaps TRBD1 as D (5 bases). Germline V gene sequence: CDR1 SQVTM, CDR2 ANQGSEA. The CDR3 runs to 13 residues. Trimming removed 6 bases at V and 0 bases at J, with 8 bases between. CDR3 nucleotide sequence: TGCAGCGTGGGACTTGCAACTAATGAAAAACTGTTTTTT. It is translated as CSVGLATNEKLFF. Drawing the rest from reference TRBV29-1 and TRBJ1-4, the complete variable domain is SAVISQKPSRDICQRGTSLTIQCQVDSQVTMMFWYRQQPGQSLTLIATANQGSEATYESGFVIDKFPISRPNLTFSTLTVSNMSPEDSSIYLCSVGLATNEKLFFGSGTQLSVL.

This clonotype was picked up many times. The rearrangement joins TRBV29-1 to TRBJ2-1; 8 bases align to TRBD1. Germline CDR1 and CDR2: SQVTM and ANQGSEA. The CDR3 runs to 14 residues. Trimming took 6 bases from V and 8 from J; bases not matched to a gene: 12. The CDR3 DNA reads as TGCAGCGTCCAGGGGGCTATAGGGTACGATGAGCAGTTCTTC. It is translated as CSVQGAIGYDEQFF.

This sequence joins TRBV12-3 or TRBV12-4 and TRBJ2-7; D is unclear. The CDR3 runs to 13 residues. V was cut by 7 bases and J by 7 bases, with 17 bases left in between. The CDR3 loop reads CASTPDWLEEQYF. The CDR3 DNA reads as TGTGCCAGCACCCCCGACTGGTTGGAAGAGCAGTACTTC.